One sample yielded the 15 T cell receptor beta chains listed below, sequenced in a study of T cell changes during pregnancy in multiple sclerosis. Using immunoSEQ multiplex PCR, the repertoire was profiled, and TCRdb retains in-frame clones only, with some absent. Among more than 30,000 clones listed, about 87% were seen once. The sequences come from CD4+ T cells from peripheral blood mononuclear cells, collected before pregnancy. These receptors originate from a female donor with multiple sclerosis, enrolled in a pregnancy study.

The CDR3 bases are TGTGCCAGCAGCTTAGGACCCGAGGGTAACACAGATACGCAGTATTTT. Protein: CASSLGPEGNTDTQYF. The V gene is TRBV5-4, the J gene TRBJ2-3; tentative D call: TRBD2 (5 bases). CDR3 length: 16 amino acids. Per germline, CDR1 SGHNT and CDR2 YYREEE (reference sequence). V gave up 2 bases and J gave up 2 bases, with 15 bases separating them.

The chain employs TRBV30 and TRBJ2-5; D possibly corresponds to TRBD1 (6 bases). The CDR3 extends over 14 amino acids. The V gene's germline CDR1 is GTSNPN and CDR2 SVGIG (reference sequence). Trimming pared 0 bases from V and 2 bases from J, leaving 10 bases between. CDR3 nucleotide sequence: TGTGCCTGGAGTGTACAGGGACAACAAGAGACCCAGTACTTC. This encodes CAWSVQGQQETQYF.

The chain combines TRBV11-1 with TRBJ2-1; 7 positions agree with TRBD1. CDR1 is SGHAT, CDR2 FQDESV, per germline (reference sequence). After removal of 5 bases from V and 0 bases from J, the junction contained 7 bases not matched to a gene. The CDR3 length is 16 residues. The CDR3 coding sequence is TGTGCCAGCAGCGTGGGACAGCCGAGCTCCTACAATGAGCAGTTCTTC. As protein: CASSVGQPSSYNEQFF. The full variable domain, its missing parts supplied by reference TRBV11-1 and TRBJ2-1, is EAEVAQSPRYKITEKSQAVAFWCDPISGHATLYWYRQILGQGPELLVQFQDESVVDDSQLPKDRFSAERLKGVDSTLKIQPAELGDSAMYLCASSVGQPSSYNEQFFGPGTRLTVL.

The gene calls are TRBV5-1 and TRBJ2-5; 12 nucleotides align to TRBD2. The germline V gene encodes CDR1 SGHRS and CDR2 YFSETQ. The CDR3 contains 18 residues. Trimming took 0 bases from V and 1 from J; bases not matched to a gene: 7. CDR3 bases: TGCGCCAGCAGCTTGGACCCTAGCGGGGGGGCCCGCCAAGAGACCCAGTACTTC. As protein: CASSLDPSGGARQETQYF.

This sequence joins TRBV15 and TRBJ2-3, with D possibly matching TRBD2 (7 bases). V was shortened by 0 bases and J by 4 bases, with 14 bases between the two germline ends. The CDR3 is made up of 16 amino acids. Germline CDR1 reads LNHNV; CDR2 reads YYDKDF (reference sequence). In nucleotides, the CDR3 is TGTGCCACCAGCAGAGATTTACCGGGGGGCTCAGATACGCAGTATTTT. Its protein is CATSRDLPGGSDTQYF.

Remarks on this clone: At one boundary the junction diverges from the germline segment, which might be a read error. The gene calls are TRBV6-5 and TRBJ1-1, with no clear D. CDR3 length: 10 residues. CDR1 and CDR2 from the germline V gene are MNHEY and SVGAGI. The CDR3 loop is CHPWPTEAFF. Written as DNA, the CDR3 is TGCCACCCTTGGCCGACTGAAGCTTTCTTT.

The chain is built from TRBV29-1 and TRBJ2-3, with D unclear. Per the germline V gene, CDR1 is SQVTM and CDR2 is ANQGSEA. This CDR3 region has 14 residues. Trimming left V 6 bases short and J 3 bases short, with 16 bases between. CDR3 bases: TGCAGCGTAGCGAGATGGGTACATACAGATACGCAGTATTTT. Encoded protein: CSVARWVHTDTQYF.

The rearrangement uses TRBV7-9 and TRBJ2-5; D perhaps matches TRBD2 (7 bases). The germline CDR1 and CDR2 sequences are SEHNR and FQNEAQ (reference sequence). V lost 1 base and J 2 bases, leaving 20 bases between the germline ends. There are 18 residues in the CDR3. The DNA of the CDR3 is TGTGCCAGCAGCTTAGGGTACACTCAAGGGGGGGAACAAGAGACCCAGTACTTC. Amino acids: CASSLGYTQGGEQETQYF. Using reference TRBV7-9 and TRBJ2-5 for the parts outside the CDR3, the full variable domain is DTGVSQNPRHKITKRGQNVTFRCDPISEHNRLYWYRQTLGQGPEFLTYFQNEAQLEKSRLLSDRFSAERPKGSFSTLEIQRTEQGDSAMYLCASSLGYTQGGEQETQYFGPGTRLLVL.

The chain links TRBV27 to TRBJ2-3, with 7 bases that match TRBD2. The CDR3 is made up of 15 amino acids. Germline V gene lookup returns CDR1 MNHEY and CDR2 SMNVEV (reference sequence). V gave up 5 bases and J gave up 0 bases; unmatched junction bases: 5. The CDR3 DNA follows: TGTGCCAGCAGTACTCCGGGACTAAGCACAGATACGCAGTATTTT. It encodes CASSTPGLSTDTQYF.

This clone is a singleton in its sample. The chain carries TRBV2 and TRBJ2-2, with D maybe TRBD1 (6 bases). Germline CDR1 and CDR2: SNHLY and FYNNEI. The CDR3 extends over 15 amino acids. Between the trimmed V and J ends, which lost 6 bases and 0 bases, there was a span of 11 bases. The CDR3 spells CASRTGSSNTGELFF. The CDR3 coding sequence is TGTGCCAGCAGAACAGGGTCATCGAACACCGGGGAGCTGTTTTTT.

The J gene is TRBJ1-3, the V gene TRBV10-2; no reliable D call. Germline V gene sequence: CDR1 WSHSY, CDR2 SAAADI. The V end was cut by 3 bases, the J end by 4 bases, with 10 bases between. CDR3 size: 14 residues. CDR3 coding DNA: TGCGCCAGCAGTGATAGGGAGTTCGGAAACACCATATATTTT. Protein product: CASSDREFGNTIYF.

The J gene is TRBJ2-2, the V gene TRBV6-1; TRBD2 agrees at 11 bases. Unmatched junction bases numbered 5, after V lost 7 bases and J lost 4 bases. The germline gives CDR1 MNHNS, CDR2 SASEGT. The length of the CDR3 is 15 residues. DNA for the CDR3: TGTGCCAGCATCCATAGCGGGGGGGCCACCGGGGAGCTGTTTTTT. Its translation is CASIHSGGATGELFF.

The CDR3 reads CASSLGYRPQETQYF. As DNA, the CDR3 is TGCGCCAGCAGCCTGGGCTACCGGCCCCAAGAGACCCAGTACTTC. The gene calls are TRBV4-1 and TRBJ2-5; no reliable D call. Germline values: CDR1 MGHRA, CDR2 YSYEKL. There are 15 residues in the CDR3. V shed 4 bases and J shed 1 base, with 13 bases lying between them.

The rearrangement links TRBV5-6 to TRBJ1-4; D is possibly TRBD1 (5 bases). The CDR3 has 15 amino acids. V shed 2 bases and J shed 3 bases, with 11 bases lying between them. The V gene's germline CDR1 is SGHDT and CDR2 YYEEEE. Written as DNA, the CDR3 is TGTGCCAGCAGCTTAGGGACGGGGGCTAATGAAAAACTGTTTTTT. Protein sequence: CASSLGTGANEKLFF.

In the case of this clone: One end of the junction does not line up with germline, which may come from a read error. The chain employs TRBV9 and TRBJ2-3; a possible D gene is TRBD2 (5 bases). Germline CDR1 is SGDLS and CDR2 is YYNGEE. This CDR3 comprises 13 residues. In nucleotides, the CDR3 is TGTGCCAGCAGCGTAGCGGGGATACCGCGGCTGGTTTTT. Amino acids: CASSVAGIPRLVF.